Many counts were recorded for the clone carrying this T cell receptor (beta chain). Its specificity is unknown. The germline V gene encodes CDR1 SQVTM and CDR2 ANQGSEA. Trimming removed 2 bases at V and 6 bases at J, with 16 bases between. The CDR3 loop spans 14 amino acids. This entry belongs to a study of CD8 T cells in ankylosing spondylitis. Findings and caveats of the study: Within matched ankylosing spondylitis synovial fluid, disease-linked clones were reportedly significantly enriched.

Via MiXCR, TCRdb re-called the 5' RACE reads, giving one row per CDR3 protein. This table has some 300,000 distinct CDR3 sequences, around 20% appearing once. This receptor was taken from a female donor with ankylosing spondylitis or in good health (not recorded which). The sequenced sample consisted of blood, either unsorted or a sorted T cell fraction (not recorded which). The rearrangement links TRBV29-1 to TRBJ1-2; D perhaps matches TRBD1 (5 bases). As DNA, the CDR3 is TGCAGCGTTGAATACGGATGGGGGATGAATGGCTACACCTTC. It is translated as CSVEYGWGMNGYTF.